Given below is one T cell receptor beta chain in context. Its antigen is unidentified. TCR alpha and TCR beta cDNA libraries carrying sample barcodes and UMIs were produced by 5'RACE using constant-segment primers. TCRdb recomputed calls from the 5' RACE reads with MiXCR, one row per CDR3 protein. The sample has more than 150,000 distinct CDR3 sequences; 20% to 25% are singletons. This specimen comes from a study of T-cell memory formation after mild COVID-19. Study-wide findings and caveats: Clones from the second wave (peaking day 37) had unconfirmed SARS-CoV-2 specificity.

The receptor was derived from an adult woman who had mild COVID-19 (a few samples of this study predate the infection). Cell type and time point are not known. The material sequenced was PBMCs or a T cell subset sorted from them (not recorded which).

The CDR3 nucleotides are TGTGCCACCAGCAGAGTGGTAGATACCTACAATGAGCAGTTCTTC. Translation gives CATSRVVDTYNEQFF. J is TRBJ2-1 and V is TRBV15; no reliable D call. CDR1 is LNHNV, CDR2 YYDKDF, per germline (reference sequence). This CDR3 contains 15 residues. V shed 1 base and J shed 2 bases, with 9 bases lying between them.